A single sample gave rise to the 8 T cell receptor beta chains below, sequenced in a study of beta chain features in type 1 diabetes. cDNA synthesis used the whole RNA isolate, giving expressed TCRB sequences. Measured with immunoSEQ multiplex PCR; TCRdb has only the in-frame clones, and not every one. The sample yields around 19,000 clones, approximately 50% seen once. Sequencing was performed on stem cell memory CD4+ T cells from blood. These receptors originate from a man between 18 and 29 years old in good health.

The chain employs TRBV15 and TRBJ2-5; D is uncertain. Trimming pared 0 bases from V and 1 base from J, leaving 15 bases between. The CDR3 has 17 residues. Germline assignment: CDR1 LNHNV and CDR2 YYDKDF (reference sequence). The CDR3 here is CATSRDRSWPGQETQYF. The CDR3 bases are TGTGCCACCAGCAGAGATCGATCGTGGCCAGGCCAAGAGACCCAGTACTTC.

This chain joins TRBV4-2 and TRBJ1-1; D is perhaps TRBD1 (5 bases). The CDR3 has 14 residues. CDR1 LGHNA and CDR2 YNFKEQ come from the germline V gene. V gave up 4 bases and J gave up 1 base, with 10 bases separating them. The CDR3 DNA reads as TGTGCCAGCAGCCCGAGGACACCGAACACTGAAGCTTTCTTT. Its translation: CASSPRTPNTEAFF.

This clone was found a few times. The chain couples TRBV7-2 to TRBJ1-5; D might be TRBD1 (5 bases). V was trimmed by 5 bases and J by 11 bases, leaving 22 bases between them. The CDR3 has 15 residues. Germline CDR1 reads SGHTA; CDR2 reads FQGNSA. The chain's CDR3 is CASSPGTVNGGSQHF. CDR3 coding DNA: TGTGCCAGCAGCCCCGGAACTGTTAACGGGGGGTCCCAGCATTTT.

CDR3 bases: TGTGCCAGCAGTGAATTCCTAAGGGGGAACTACGAGCAGTACTTC. Protein: CASSEFLRGNYEQYF. The V gene is TRBV25-1, the J gene TRBJ2-7; possibly TRBD1 for D (6 bases). The germline V gene encodes CDR1 MGHDK and CDR2 SYGVNS. Trimming took 1 base from V and 3 from J, leaving 13 bases between them. The CDR3 contains 15 residues.

This clone was picked up one time. This chain connects TRBV10-3 to TRBJ1-4, with 7 nucleotides matching TRBD1. Germline-derived CDR1 and CDR2 are ENHRY and SYGVKD. Trimming at V came to 2 bases and at J to 3 bases, leaving 3 bases not matched to a gene. This CDR3 comprises 15 residues. In DNA, the CDR3 is TGTGCCATCAGTGAGGAGGACAGGCCTAATGAAAAACTGTTTTTT. Translated: CAISEEDRPNEKLFF.

The chain uses TRBV2 and TRBJ2-3; TRBD2 matches at 11 bases. V lost 3 bases, J lost 4 bases, and 3 bases stayed unmatched. Per germline, CDR1 SNHLY and CDR2 FYNNEI. The CDR3 runs to 15 residues. The CDR3 is CASSDYSGRADTQYF. The CDR3 DNA is TGTGCCAGCAGTGATTATAGCGGGAGGGCAGATACGCAGTATTTT.

The gene calls are TRBV5-1 and TRBJ2-2, with TRBD2 matching over 10 bases. This CDR3 region has 16 residues. Germline lookup yields CDR1 SGHRS and CDR2 YFSETQ. The J segment lost 6 bases and the V segment lost 4 bases, leaving 9 bases of the junction unmatched. The CDR3, as DNA: TGCGCCAGCAGCCCCCGGATAGCGGGAGGCGCCGGGGAGCTGTTTTTT. It is translated as CASSPRIAGGAGELFF.

This clone was seen a few times. The rearrangement links TRBV5-1 to TRBJ2-7, with a possible D match to TRBD1 (6 bases). The CDR3 has 13 amino acids. CDR1 is SGHRS and CDR2 is YFSETQ in the germline V gene. The germline V and J ends were trimmed by 4 bases and 2 bases, with 10 bases remaining between them. The CDR3: CASSRDTTYEQYF. As DNA, the CDR3 is TGCGCCAGCAGCCGGGACACGACCTACGAGCAGTACTTC.